This TCR beta chain was profiled in a study of CD8+ T cells in alopecia areata. Study outcomes and limitations: One nonresponder makes the tie between baseline CD8+ expansion and response uncertain.

The sequencing template was cDNA reverse transcribed from extracted RNA. The repertoire was sequenced with immunoSEQ multiplex PCR; TCRdb's copy has only in-frame clones and lacks some. The repertoire consists of under 350,000 clones, with 55% to 70% occurring once and the leading ten covering around 1.7%. As for treatment: oral pan-JAK inhibitor, 5-10 mg twice daily. Concerning this clone: The target antigen is unknown.

Germline V lookup: CDR1 SEHNR, CDR2 FQNEAQ (reference sequence). This CDR3 has 15 residues. V dropped 3 bases and J dropped 0 bases, with 11 bases sitting between them. The sequencing here drew on CD4+ T cells sorted from blood, taken at week 24, from a patient treated with tofacitinib. This chain links TRBV7-9 with TRBJ1-2; D is perhaps TRBD1 (5 bases). The clonotype was recovered from a human donor with alopecia areata. The CDR3 DNA follows: TGTGCCAGCAGCTTGGGAGGGACTACTAACTATGGCTACACCTTC. Translation gives CASSLGGTTNYGYTF.